One and the same sample provided the 22 T cell receptor beta chains below, sequenced in a study of radiotherapy plus CTLA-4 blockade in lung cancer. The protocol was immunoSEQ multiplex PCR, while the TCRdb copy is restricted to in-frame clones and leaves out a portion. The sample consists of roughly 120,000 clones, around 75% of them appearing once. Sequences were derived from peripheral blood, sampled from a patient treated with radiotherapy plus ipilimumab. The source of these receptors is a human donor with non-small cell lung cancer who had a partial response to radiotherapy plus ipilimumab.

As concerns this clone: Other nucleotide sequences from this sample produce the same CDR3. This chain links TRBV5-1 with TRBJ2-5, with 10 bases lining up with TRBD2. CDR1 and CDR2 from the germline V gene are SGHRS and YFSETQ. CDR3 length: 14 amino acids. The V segment lost 5 bases and the J segment 4 bases; nucleotides outside the gene matches: 5. The CDR3 region is CASSLAGGGETQYF. The CDR3 DNA is TGCGCCAGCAGTTTAGCGGGAGGAGGAGAGACCCAGTACTTC.

J is TRBJ1-1 and V is TRBV27; D is undetermined. Germline CDR1 reads MNHEY; CDR2 reads SMNVEV (reference sequence). Trimming took 2 bases from V and 3 from J, leaving 10 bases between them. The CDR3 is made up of 14 amino acids. CDR3 sequence: CASSLRAGYTEAFF. In nucleotides, the CDR3 is TGTGCCAGCAGTTTAAGGGCGGGATACACTGAAGCTTTCTTT.

This sequence joins TRBV5-5 and TRBJ2-4, with D hard to call. V lost 7 bases to trimming and J lost 0 bases, with 11 bases between them. The CDR3 has 14 amino acids. The germline CDR1 and CDR2 sequences are SGHKS and YYEKEE (reference sequence). The CDR3 DNA is TGTGCCAGCCTACGATCTTTAGCCAAAAACATTCAGTACTTC. Its translation is CASLRSLAKNIQYF.

The chain employs TRBV5-4 and TRBJ1-2; 10 bases are shared with TRBD1. There are 14 residues in the CDR3. CDR1 and CDR2 from the germline V gene are SGHNT and YYREEE (reference sequence). With 10 bases clipped from V and 4 bases from J, the junction kept 10 bases outside the gene matches. The CDR3 here is CAYISGQGGYGYTF. The CDR3 coding sequence is TGTGCCTACATTTCAGGACAGGGGGGCTATGGCTACACCTTC.

This clone was seen only once. This chain links TRBV2 with TRBJ1-1; 9 bases are a match to TRBD1. This CDR3 has 14 residues. With 4 bases clipped from V and 3 bases from J, the junction kept 3 bases outside the gene matches. From germline, CDR1 is SNHLY and CDR2 FYNNEI. The chain's CDR3 is CASSGQGGDTEAFF. In nucleotides, the CDR3 is TGTGCCAGCAGTGGACAGGGGGGGGACACTGAAGCTTTCTTT.

The V gene is TRBV27, the J gene TRBJ2-1; 11 nucleotides align to TRBD2. The germline CDR1 and CDR2 sequences are MNHEY and SMNVEV (reference sequence). V dropped 5 bases and J dropped 4; count of bases not matched to a gene: 7. The CDR3 covers 16 residues. The CDR3 region is CASSLPLAGGYNEQFF. CDR3 DNA: TGTGCCAGCAGTCTTCCTCTAGCGGGAGGTTACAATGAGCAGTTCTTC.

This chain connects TRBV6-1 to TRBJ2-7; D remains unclear. From germline, CDR1 is MNHNS and CDR2 SASEGT. V lost 6 bases to trimming and J lost 3 bases, with 9 bases between them. The CDR3 is 12 amino acids. CDR3 nucleotides: TGTGCCAGCAGAATACACGACTACGAGCAGTACGTC. Protein sequence: CASRIHDYEQYV.

CDR3 loop: CASSRRAGTGGETQYF. The CDR3 DNA reads as TGTGCCAGCAGTCGACGAGCCGGGACAGGGGGAGAGACCCAGTACTTC. The chain is built from TRBV28 and TRBJ2-5; 11 nucleotides match TRBD1. From germline, CDR1 is MDHEN and CDR2 SYDVKM. V was pared by 5 bases and J by 4 bases, with 9 bases of the junction left unmatched. The CDR3 covers 16 residues.

The CDR3 DNA is TGCAGTGCAGAGGACAGCCGTCTTCAGTACTTC. This gives the protein CSAEDSRLQYF. The chain carries TRBV20-1 and TRBJ2-4, with TRBD1 as a possible D gene (6 bases). The ends were cut back, 6 bases at V and 11 bases at J, with 14 bases in the middle. Germline V gene lookup returns CDR1 DFQATT and CDR2 SNEGSKA (reference sequence). CDR3 length equals 11 residues.

The chain employs TRBV7-6 and TRBJ2-5; D not certain. The germline V and J ends were trimmed by 0 bases and 1 base, with 3 bases remaining between them. Germline V gene lookup returns CDR1 SGHVS and CDR2 FNYEAQ. This CDR3 has 13 amino acids. The CDR3 loop reads CASSLAAQETQYF. CDR3 coding DNA: TGTGCCAGCAGCTTAGCGGCCCAAGAGACCCAGTACTTC.

This clone was picked up a small number of times. The chain links TRBV6-1 to TRBJ2-7; D ambiguous. With 4 bases removed from V and 3 bases from J, the gap between germline ends came to 4 bases. Germline CDR1 MNHNS, CDR2 SASEGT. The CDR3 runs to 11 residues. This CDR3 is CASSVHYEQYF. The CDR3 nucleotides read TGTGCCAGCAGTGTCCACTACGAGCAGTACTTC.

The V call is TRBV5-1, the J call TRBJ1-1; 9 bases map to TRBD1. After removal of 1 base from V and 6 bases from J, the junction contained 7 bases not matched to a gene. The CDR3 runs 15 residues. Germline-derived CDR1 and CDR2 are SGHRS and YFSETQ. The CDR3 DNA is TGCGCCAGCAGCTTGATTGGACAGGGGAGCCCTGAAGCTTTCTTT. Translated: CASSLIGQGSPEAFF.

The chain employs TRBV7-9 and TRBJ2-7, with 10 bases aligning to TRBD1. This CDR3 spans 15 amino acids. Germline V gives CDR1 SEHNR, CDR2 FQNEAQ (reference sequence). The V and J ends lost 5 bases and 3 bases, in that order; junction bases with no gene match: 7. This CDR3 reads CASSRDRGNFYEQYF. CDR3 in DNA: TGTGCCAGCAGCCGGGACAGGGGAAATTTCTACGAGCAGTACTTC.

As regards this clone: The junction does not match germline at one end; this may be a read error. The CDR3 DNA follows: TGTGCCAGCAGTTTGGGACACAAAGAGCAGTTCTTC. Amino acid sequence: CASSLGHKEQFF. The rearrangement links TRBV6-6 to TRBJ2-1, with D tentatively TRBD1 (6 bases). In germline, CDR1 is MNHNY, CDR2 SVGAGI (reference sequence). CDR3 size: 12 residues.

This clone was counted a few times. J is TRBJ1-4 and V is TRBV28; TRBD1 matches 8 bases. There are 15 residues in the CDR3. V shed 5 bases and J 5 bases; nucleotides not matched to a gene: 7. From germline, CDR1 is MDHEN and CDR2 SYDVKM. CDR3 DNA: TGTGCCAGCAGTAAAACAGGGGGTGGCAATGAAAAACTGTTTTTT. This translates into CASSKTGGGNEKLFF. Together with reference TRBV28 and TRBJ1-4, the CDR3 gives the full variable domain: DVKVTQSSRYLVKRTGEKVFLECVQDMDHENMFWYRQDPGLGLRLIYFSYDVKMKEKGDIPEGYSVSREKKERFSLILESASTNQTSMYLCASSKTGGGNEKLFFGSGTQLSVL.

V and J are TRBV6-1 and TRBJ2-4; D perhaps matches TRBD1 (6 bases). The length of the CDR3 is 15 residues. CDR1 is MNHNS and CDR2 is SASEGT in the germline V gene. Trimming shortened V by 8 bases and J by 2 bases, and 16 bases separated the two germline ends. DNA of the CDR3: TGTGCCAGCGCGACACAGGGAACTTCCAAAAACATTCAGTACTTC. Its protein is CASATQGTSKNIQYF.

This chain uses TRBV28 with TRBJ1-2; 10 bases map to TRBD1. CDR1 MDHEN and CDR2 SYDVKM come from the germline V gene. V gave up 6 bases and J gave up 4 bases; unmatched junction bases: 11. The CDR3 sequence is 16 residues long. The CDR3 bases are TGTGCCAGCAGCTTAGCCGGGACAGGGGATCCCTATGGCTACACCTTC. Translation gives CASSLAGTGDPYGYTF.

This clone has a handful of counts. The CDR3 is CASSDRGGAGEQFF. CDR3 nucleotide sequence: TGTGCCAGCAGTGACCGTGGGGGAGCGGGTGAGCAGTTCTTC. The chain recombines TRBV28 with TRBJ2-1, with D perhaps matching TRBD2 (6 bases). V lost 5 bases and J 9 bases, leaving 17 bases between the germline ends. Germline loops: CDR1 MDHEN, CDR2 SYDVKM. The CDR3 has 14 residues.

J is TRBJ1-1 and V is TRBV6-1; 8 bases map to TRBD1. CDR1 and CDR2 (germline): MNHNS, SASEGT. CDR3 length equals 11 residues. V trimming: 8 bases; J trimming: 8 bases; junction bases outside the gene matches: 4. CDR3 nucleotide sequence: TGTGCCAGCGCCTGGGACAGGGAAGCTTTCTTT. Translating it yields CASAWDREAFF.

The V gene is TRBV19, the J gene TRBJ2-1; 13 bases line up with TRBD2. CDR3 length equals 17 residues. The germline gives CDR1 LNHDA, CDR2 SQIVND (reference sequence). The trim removed 5 bases at V and 9 bases at J, leaving 13 bases unmatched. The CDR3 sequence is CASSQSLGLAGSAEQFF. CDR3 coding DNA: TGTGCCAGTAGTCAAAGTTTGGGACTAGCGGGATCGGCTGAGCAGTTCTTC.

The chain joins TRBV10-2 to TRBJ2-5; a weak D match, TRBD2 (5 bases). The CDR3 has 13 amino acids. Looked up from germline, CDR1 is WSHSY and CDR2 is SAAADI. Between the trimmed V and J ends, which lost 6 bases and 11 bases, there was a span of 19 bases. Written as DNA, the CDR3 is TGCGCCAGCAGCCCTAGCTGGAGGTGGGAGCAGTACTTC. It is translated as CASSPSWRWEQYF.

In this sample, this clone turned up a few times. The DNA of the CDR3 is TGTGCCAGCAGGTTGACAGGGGGCAACTACGAGCAGTACTTC. Its protein product is CASRLTGGNYEQYF. This chain uses TRBV6-5 with TRBJ2-7; 10 nucleotides match TRBD1. CDR3 length equals 14 residues. The J segment lost 3 bases and the V segment lost 6 bases, leaving 5 bases of the junction unmatched. Per germline, CDR1 MNHEY and CDR2 SVGAGI.